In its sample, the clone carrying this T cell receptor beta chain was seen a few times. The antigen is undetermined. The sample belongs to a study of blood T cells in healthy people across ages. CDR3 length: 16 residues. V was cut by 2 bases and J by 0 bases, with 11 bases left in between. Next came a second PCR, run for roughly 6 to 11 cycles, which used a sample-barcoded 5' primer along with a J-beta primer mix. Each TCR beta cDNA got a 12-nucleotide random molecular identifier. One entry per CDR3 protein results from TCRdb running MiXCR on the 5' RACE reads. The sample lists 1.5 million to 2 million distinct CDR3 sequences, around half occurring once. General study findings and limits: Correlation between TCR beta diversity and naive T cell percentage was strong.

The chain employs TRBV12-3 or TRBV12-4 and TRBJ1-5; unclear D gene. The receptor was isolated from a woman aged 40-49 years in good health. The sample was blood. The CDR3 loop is CASSLSGVYSNQPQHF. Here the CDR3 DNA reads TGTGCCAGCAGTTTATCGGGAGTTTATAGCAATCAGCCCCAGCATTTT.